This section outlines one T cell receptor beta chain sequence together with its context. This entry is derived from a study of blood T cell repertoires in COVID-19. Germline CDR1 is SNHLY and CDR2 is FYNNEI. The CDR3 loop spans 15 amino acids. The J segment lost 5 bases and the V segment lost 1 base, leaving 3 bases of the junction unmatched. Produced via immunoSEQ multiplex PCR; TCRdb's table is partial and in-frame only. The data hold approximately 93,000 clones, with approximately 79% observed a single time. The chain links TRBV2 to TRBJ2-5, with 11 bases lining up with TRBD2. Sequenced: peripheral blood. The receptor was derived from a man aged 70-80 years with COVID-19, enrolled during active disease. In nucleotides, the CDR3 is TGTGCCAGCAGTGAAGTAGCGGGAGGGGAGGAGACCCAGTACTTC. It encodes CASSEVAGGEETQYF.